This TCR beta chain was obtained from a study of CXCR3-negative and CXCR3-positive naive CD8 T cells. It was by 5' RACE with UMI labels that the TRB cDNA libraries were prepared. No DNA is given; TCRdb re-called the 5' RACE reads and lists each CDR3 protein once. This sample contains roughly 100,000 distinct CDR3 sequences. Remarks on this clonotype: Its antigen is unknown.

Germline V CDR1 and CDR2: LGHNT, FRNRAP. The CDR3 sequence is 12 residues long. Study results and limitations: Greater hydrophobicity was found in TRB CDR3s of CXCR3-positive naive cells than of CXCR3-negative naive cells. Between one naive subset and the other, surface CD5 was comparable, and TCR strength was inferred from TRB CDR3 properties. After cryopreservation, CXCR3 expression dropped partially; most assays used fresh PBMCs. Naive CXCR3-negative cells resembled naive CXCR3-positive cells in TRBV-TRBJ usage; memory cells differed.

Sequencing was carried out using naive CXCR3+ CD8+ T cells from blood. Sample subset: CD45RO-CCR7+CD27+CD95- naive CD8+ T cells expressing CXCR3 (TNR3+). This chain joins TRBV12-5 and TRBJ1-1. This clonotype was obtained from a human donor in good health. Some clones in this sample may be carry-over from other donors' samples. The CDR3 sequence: CASVAQGIEAFF. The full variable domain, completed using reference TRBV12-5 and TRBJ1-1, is DARVTQTPRHKVTEMGQEVTMRCQPILGHNTVFWYRQTMMQGLELLAYFRNRAPLDDSGMPKDRFSAEMPDATLATLKIQPSEPRDSAVYFCASVAQGIEAFFGQGTRLTVV.